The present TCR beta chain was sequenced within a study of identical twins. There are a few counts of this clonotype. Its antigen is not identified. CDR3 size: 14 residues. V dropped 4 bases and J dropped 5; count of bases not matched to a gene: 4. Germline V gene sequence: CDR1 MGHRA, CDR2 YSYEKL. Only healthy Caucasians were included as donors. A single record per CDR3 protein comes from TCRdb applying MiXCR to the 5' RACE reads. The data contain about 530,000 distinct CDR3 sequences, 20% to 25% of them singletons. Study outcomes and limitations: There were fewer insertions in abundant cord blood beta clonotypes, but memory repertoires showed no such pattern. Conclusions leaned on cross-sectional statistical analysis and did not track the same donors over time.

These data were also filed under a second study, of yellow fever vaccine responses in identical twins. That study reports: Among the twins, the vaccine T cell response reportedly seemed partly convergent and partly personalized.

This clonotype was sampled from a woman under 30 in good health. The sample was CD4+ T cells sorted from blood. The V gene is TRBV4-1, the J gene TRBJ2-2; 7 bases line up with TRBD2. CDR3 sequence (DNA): TGCGCCAGCAGCCGGGGACTACCGACCGGGGAGCTGTTTTTT. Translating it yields CASSRGLPTGELFF.